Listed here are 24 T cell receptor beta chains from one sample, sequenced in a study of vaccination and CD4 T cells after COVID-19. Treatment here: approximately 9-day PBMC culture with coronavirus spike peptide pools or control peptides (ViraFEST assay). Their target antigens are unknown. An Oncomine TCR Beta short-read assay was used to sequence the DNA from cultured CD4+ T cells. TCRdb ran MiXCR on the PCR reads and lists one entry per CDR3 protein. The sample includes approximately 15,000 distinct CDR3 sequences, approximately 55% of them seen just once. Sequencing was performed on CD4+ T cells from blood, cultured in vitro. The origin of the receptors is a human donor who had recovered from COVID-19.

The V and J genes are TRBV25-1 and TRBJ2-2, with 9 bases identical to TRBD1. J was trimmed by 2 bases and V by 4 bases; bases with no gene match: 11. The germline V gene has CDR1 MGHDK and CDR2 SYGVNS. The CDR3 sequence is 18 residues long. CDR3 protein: CASSGRTGATSNTGELFF. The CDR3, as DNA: TGTGCCAGCAGTGGTAGGACAGGGGCAACATCCAACACCGGGGAGCTGTTTTTT.

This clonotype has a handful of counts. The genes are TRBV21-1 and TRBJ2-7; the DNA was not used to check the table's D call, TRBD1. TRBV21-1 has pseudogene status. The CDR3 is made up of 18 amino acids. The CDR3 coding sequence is TGTGCCAGCAGCAAAGCAGGAAAACGCCCCAGGGTAACCTACGAGCAGTACTTC. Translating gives CASSKAGKRPRVTYEQYF.

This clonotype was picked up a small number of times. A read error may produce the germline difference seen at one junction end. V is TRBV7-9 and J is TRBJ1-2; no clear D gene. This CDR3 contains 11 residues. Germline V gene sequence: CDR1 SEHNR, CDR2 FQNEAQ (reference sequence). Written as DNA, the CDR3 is TGTGCCAGCAGCCAGTCCGATGGGTACACCTTC. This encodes CASSQSDGYTF.

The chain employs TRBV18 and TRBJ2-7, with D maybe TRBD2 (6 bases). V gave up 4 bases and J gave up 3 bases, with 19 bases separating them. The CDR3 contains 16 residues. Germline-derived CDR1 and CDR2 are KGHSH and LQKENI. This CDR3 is CASSREGLAANYEQYF. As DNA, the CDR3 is TGTGCCAGCTCACGAGAGGGACTGGCGGCAAACTACGAGCAGTACTTC.

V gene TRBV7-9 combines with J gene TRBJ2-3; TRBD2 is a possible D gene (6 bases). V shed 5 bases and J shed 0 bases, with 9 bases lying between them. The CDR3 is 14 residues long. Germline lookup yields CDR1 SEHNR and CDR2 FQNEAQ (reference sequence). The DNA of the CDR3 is TGTGCCAGCAGCCCCAGCGGGAGCACAGATACGCAGTATTTT. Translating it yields CASSPSGSTDTQYF. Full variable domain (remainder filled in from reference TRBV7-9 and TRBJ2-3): DTGVSQNPRHKITKRGQNVTFRCDPISEHNRLYWYRQTLGQGPEFLTYFQNEAQLEKSRLLSDRFSAERPKGSFSTLEIQRTEQGDSAMYLCASSPSGSTDTQYFGPGTRLTVL.

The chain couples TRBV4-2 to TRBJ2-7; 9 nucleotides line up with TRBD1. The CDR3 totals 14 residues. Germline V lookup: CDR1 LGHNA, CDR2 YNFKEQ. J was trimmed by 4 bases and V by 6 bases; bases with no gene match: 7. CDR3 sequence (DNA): TGTGCCAGCAGTACCAGGGACAGGGATTACGAGCAGTACTTC. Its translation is CASSTRDRDYEQYF.

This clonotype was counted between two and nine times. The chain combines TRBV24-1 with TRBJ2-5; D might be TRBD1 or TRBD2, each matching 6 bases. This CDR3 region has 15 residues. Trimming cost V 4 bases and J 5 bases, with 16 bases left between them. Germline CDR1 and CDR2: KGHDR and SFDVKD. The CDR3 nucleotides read TGTGCCACCAGTGAGGGGGGCCGACCGGATGAGACCCAGTACTTC. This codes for CATSEGGRPDETQYF.

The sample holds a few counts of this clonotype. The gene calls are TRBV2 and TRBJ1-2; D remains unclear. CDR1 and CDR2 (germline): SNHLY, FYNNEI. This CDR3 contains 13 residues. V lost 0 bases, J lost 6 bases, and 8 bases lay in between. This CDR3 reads CASSEALRDGYTF. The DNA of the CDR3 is TGTGCCAGCAGTGAAGCGCTTCGGGATGGCTACACCTTC.

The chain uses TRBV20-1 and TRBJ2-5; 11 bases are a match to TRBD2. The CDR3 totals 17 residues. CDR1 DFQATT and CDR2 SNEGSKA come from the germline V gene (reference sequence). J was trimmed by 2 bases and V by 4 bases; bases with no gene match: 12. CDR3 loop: CSAKRLAGGWEQETQYF. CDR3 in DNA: TGCAGTGCTAAGAGGCTAGCGGGAGGATGGGAACAAGAGACCCAGTACTTC.

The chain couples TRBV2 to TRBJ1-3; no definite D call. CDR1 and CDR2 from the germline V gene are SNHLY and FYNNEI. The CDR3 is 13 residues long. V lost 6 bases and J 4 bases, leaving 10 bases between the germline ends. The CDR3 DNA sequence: TGTGCCAGCAGGGCCATACAGGGAAACACCATATATTTT. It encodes CASRAIQGNTIYF.

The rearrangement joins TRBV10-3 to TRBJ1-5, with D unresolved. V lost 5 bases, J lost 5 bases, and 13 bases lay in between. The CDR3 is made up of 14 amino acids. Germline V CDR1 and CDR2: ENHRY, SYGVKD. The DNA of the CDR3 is TGTGCCATCAGTTCAGGACCTAGGGATCAGCCCCAGCATTTT. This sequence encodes CAISSGPRDQPQHF.

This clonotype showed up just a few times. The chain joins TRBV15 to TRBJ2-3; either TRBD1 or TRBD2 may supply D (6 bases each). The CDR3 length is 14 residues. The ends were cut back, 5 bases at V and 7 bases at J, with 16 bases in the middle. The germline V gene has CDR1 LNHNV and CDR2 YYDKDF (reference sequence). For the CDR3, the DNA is TGTGCCACCAGCCCTGGGGGGCAGAAGAATACGCAGTATTTT. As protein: CATSPGGQKNTQYF.

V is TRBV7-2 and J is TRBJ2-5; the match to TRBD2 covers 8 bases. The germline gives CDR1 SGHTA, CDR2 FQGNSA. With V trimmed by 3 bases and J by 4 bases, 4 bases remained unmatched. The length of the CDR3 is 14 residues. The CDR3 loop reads CASSFGLAPETQYF. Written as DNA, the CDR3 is TGTGCCAGCAGCTTTGGACTAGCACCAGAGACCCAGTACTTC. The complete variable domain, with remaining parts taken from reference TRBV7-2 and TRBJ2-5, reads GAGVSQSPSNKVTEKGKDVELRCDPISGHTALYWYRQSLGQGLEFLIYFQGNSAPDKSGLPSDRFSAERTGGSVSTLTIQRTQQEDSAVYLCASSFGLAPETQYFGPGTRLLVL.

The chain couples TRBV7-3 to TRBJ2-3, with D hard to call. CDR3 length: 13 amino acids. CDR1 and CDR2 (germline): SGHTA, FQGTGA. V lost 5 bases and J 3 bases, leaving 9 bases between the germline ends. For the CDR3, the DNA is TGTGCCAGCAGCCTAATGACAACAGATACGCAGTATTTT. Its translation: CASSLMTTDTQYF. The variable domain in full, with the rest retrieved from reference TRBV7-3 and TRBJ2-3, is GAGVSQTPSNKVTEKGKYVELRCDPISGHTALYWYRQSLGQGPEFLIYFQGTGAADDSGLPNDRFFAVRPEGSVSTLKIQRTERGDSAVYLCASSLMTTDTQYFGPGTRLTVL.

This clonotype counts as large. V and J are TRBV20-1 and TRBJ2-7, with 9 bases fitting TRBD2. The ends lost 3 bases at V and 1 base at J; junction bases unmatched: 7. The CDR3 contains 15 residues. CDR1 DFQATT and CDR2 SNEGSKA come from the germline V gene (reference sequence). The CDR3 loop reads CSASWRGGPSYEQYF. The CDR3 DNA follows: TGCAGTGCTAGTTGGCGGGGGGGTCCTTCCTACGAGCAGTACTTC.

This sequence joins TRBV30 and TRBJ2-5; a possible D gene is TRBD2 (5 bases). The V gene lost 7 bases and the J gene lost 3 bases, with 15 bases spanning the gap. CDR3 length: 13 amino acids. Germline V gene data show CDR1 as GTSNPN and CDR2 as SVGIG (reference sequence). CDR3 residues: CASYGSGKETQYF. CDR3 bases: TGTGCCTCGTATGGGTCGGGAAAAGAGACCCAGTACTTC.

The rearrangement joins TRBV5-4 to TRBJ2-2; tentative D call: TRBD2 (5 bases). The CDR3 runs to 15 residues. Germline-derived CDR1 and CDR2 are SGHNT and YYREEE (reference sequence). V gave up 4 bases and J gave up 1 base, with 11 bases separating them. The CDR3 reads CASSQNAGNTGELFF. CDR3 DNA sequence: TGTGCCAGCAGCCAAAACGCGGGGAACACCGGGGAGCTGTTTTTT.

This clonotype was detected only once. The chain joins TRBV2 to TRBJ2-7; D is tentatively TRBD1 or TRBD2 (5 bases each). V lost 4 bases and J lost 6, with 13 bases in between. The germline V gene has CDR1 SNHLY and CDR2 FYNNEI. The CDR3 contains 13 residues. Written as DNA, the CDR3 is TGTGCCAGCAGTGTATACGGGGACGGCGAGCAGTACTTC. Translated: CASSVYGDGEQYF.

CDR3 region: CASSYSISSGSRETQYF. DNA for the CDR3: TGTGCCAGCAGTTACTCGATTTCTAGCGGGAGTCGTGAGACCCAGTACTTC. V usage is TRBV6-2 or TRBV6-3 and J usage is TRBJ2-7; 10 bases match TRBD2. The J call may be in error: the DNA end matches TRBJ2-5 better. The CDR3 spans 17 residues. Germline CDR1 reads MNHEY; CDR2 reads SVGEGT.

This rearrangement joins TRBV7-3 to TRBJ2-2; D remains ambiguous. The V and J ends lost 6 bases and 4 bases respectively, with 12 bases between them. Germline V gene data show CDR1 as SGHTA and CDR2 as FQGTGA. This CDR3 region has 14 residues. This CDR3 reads CASSSGPSTGELFF. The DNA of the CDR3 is TGTGCCAGCAGTTCCGGGCCATCCACCGGGGAGCTGTTTTTT.

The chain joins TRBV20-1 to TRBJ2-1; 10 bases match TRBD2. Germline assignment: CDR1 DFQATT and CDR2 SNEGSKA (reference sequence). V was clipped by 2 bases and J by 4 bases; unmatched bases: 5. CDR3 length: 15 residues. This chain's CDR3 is CSARPGTSVYNEQFF. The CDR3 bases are TGCAGTGCTAGACCCGGGACTAGCGTGTACAATGAGCAGTTCTTC.

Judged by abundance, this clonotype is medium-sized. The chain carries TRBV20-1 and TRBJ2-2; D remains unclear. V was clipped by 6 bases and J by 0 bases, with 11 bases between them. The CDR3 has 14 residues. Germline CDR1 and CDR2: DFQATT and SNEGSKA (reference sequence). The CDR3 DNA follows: TGCAGTGCAACGGCGCCCGCGAACACCGGGGAGCTGTTTTTT. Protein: CSATAPANTGELFF.

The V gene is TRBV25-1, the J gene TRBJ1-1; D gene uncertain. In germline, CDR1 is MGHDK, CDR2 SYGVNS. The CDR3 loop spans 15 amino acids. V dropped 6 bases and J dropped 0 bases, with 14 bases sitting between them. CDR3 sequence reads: CASRPRDGLNTEAFF. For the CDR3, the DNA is TGTGCCAGCAGACCGCGAGACGGCCTGAACACTGAAGCTTTCTTT.

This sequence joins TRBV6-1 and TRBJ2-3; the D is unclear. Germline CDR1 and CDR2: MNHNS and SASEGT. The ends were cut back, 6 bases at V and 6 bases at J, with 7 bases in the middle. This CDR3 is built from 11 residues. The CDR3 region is CASREFDTQYF. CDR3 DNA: TGTGCCAGCAGGGAGTTTGATACGCAGTATTTT.